This TCR beta chain was recorded in a study of T cell responses to AZD1222 COVID-19 vaccine. Profiling relied on immunoSEQ multiplex PCR, and the TCRdb table lists in-frame clones only, not all of them. The sample holds some 250,000 clones, almost 95% seen once. Between the trimmed V and J ends, which lost 4 bases and 3 bases, there was a span of 7 bases. CDR1 is SNHLY, CDR2 FYNNEI, per germline. CDR3 length: 13 amino acids. The rearrangement uses TRBV2 and TRBJ1-3, with D hard to call. The sequence was collected from an adult who received the AZD1222 COVID-19 vaccine. The sample was peripheral blood, taken 28 days after the second AZD1222 dose. This chain's CDR3 is CASSADFGNTIYF. CDR3 DNA sequence: TGTGCCAGCAGTGCGGACTTTGGAAACACCATATATTTT.